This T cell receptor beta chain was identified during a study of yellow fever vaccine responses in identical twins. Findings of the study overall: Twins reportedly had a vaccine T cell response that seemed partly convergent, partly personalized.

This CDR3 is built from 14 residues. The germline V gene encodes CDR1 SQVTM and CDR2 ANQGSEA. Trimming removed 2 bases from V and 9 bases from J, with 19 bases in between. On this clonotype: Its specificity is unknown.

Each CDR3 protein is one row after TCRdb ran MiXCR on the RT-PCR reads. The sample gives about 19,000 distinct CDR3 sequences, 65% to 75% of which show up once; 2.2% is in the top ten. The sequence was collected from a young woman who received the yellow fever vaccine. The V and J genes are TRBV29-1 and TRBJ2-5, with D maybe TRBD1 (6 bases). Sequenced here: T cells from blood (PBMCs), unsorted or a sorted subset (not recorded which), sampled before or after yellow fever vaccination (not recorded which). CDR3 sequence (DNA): TGCAGCGTTGAACGGTCTCCCGCTCAGGGGCCCCAGTACTTC. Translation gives CSVERSPAQGPQYF.